This entry lists 21 T cell receptor beta chains sequenced from one sample in a study of T cell responses to AZD1222 COVID-19 vaccine. TCRdb keeps only in-frame clones here, not all; method: immunoSEQ multiplex PCR. This sample carries 120,000 to 150,000 clones, 89% of them seen once, and the ten largest clones take around 4.9%. This sample comprised peripheral blood, obtained on day 0 of AZD1222 vaccination. The receptors derive from an adult in good health.

This chain joins TRBV7-3 and TRBJ2-1, with TRBD2 matching over 8 bases. This CDR3 contains 14 residues. Trimming at V came to 5 bases and at J to 4 bases, leaving 4 bases not matched to a gene. Germline V CDR1 and CDR2: SGHTA, FQGTGA. CDR3 nucleotides: TGTGCCAGCAGCCGAACTAGCGGATACAATGAGCAGTTCTTC. It encodes CASSRTSGYNEQFF.

The V gene is TRBV7-3, the J gene TRBJ2-7; TRBD2 matches 7 bases. Germline values: CDR1 SGHTA, CDR2 FQGTGA. The CDR3 is 15 residues long. V lost 0 bases, J lost 2 bases, and 4 bases stayed unmatched. CDR3: CASSLTGGRAYEQYF. The DNA of the CDR3 is TGTGCCAGCAGCTTAACGGGAGGGAGGGCCTACGAGCAGTACTTC.

This rearrangement joins TRBV12-1 to TRBJ2-3. TRBV12-1 is listed as a pseudogene. This CDR3 is built from 13 residues. The CDR3 nucleotides are TGTGCCAGCAGCTTTGTTCTGGCAGATACGCAGTATTTT. Translation: CASSFVLADTQYF.

This rearrangement joins TRBV7-3 to TRBJ2-6; D possibly corresponds to TRBD2 (5 bases). This CDR3 is built from 17 residues. Germline V gene data show CDR1 as SGHTA and CDR2 as FQGTGA. Trimming cost V 5 bases and J 0 bases, with 14 bases left between them. CDR3 sequence (DNA): TGTGCCAGCAGCCCGGTCGGGCGGGTCTCTGGGGCCAACGTCCTGACTTTC. It encodes CASSPVGRVSGANVLTF.

The rearrangement uses TRBV9 and TRBJ1-3; D gene ambiguous. Per the germline V gene, CDR1 is SGDLS and CDR2 is YYNGEE. Deletions cut 7 bases from V and 0 bases from J, with 11 bases between. The CDR3 is 14 amino acids. CDR3 sequence: CASGFTVSGNTIYF. The CDR3 DNA is TGTGCCAGCGGGTTTACAGTCTCTGGAAACACCATATATTTT.

The genes are TRBV6-5 and TRBJ2-7; D possibly corresponds to TRBD1 (6 bases). The CDR3 spans 14 residues. CDR1 and CDR2 from the germline V gene are MNHEY and SVGAGI. Trimming stripped 0 bases from V and 6 bases from J, with 12 bases between. Here the CDR3 DNA reads TGTGCCAGCAGTTACTCACAACAGGGAAGCGAGCAGTACTTC. Amino acid sequence: CASSYSQQGSEQYF.

This clone has just one count. The chain uses TRBV7-9 and TRBJ2-7; no clear D. This CDR3 contains 14 residues. Germline loops: CDR1 SEHNR, CDR2 FQNEAQ (reference sequence). V was shortened by 5 bases and J by 0 bases, with 11 bases between the two germline ends. CDR3 DNA: TGTGCCAGCAGCCCCACAGCCAGCTCCTACGAGCAGTACTTC. It yields the protein CASSPTASSYEQYF.

This chain uses TRBV5-1 with TRBJ2-2; 8 bases align to TRBD1. The CDR3 consists of 15 residues. The germline CDR1 and CDR2 sequences are SGHRS and YFSETQ. Unmatched junction bases numbered 4, after V lost 4 bases and J lost 2 bases. The CDR3 loop reads CASSMDRVNTGELFF. The CDR3 nucleotides are TGCGCCAGCAGCATGGACAGGGTAAACACCGGGGAGCTGTTTTTT. Drawing the rest from reference TRBV5-1 and TRBJ2-2, the complete variable domain is KAGVTQTPRYLIKTRGQQVTLSCSPISGHRSVSWYQQTPGQGLQFLFEYFSETQRNKGNFPGRFSGRQFSNSRSEMNVSTLELGDSALYLCASSMDRVNTGELFFGEGSRLTVL.

The J gene is TRBJ1-4, the V gene TRBV19; D not resolved. Per germline, CDR1 LNHDA and CDR2 SQIVND (reference sequence). There are 17 residues in the CDR3. V lost 7 bases, J lost 7 bases, and 25 bases lay in between. The CDR3 sequence: CASMGGRVTQRPEKLFF. Here the CDR3 DNA reads TGTGCCAGTATGGGAGGTCGTGTGACCCAGCGGCCTGAAAAACTGTTTTTT.

The chain is built from TRBV5-1 and TRBJ2-7, with 10 positions matching TRBD2. There are 20 residues in the CDR3. V lost 0 bases and J lost 4; bases outside the gene matches: 19. Germline-derived CDR1 and CDR2 are SGHRS and YFSETQ. The CDR3 loop reads CASSLALAGVITQGAYEQYF. The CDR3 region has the DNA TGCGCCAGCAGCTTGGCGCTAGCGGGAGTTATAACCCAGGGGGCGTACGAGCAGTACTTC. The full variable domain, completed using reference TRBV5-1 and TRBJ2-7, is KAGVTQTPRYLIKTRGQQVTLSCSPISGHRSVSWYQQTPGQGLQFLFEYFSETQRNKGNFPGRFSGRQFSNSRSEMNVSTLELGDSALYLCASSLALAGVITQGAYEQYFGPGTRLTVT.

The V gene is TRBV18, the J gene TRBJ2-1, with TRBD2 identical over 10 bases. The CDR3 length is 14 residues. CDR1 is KGHSH, CDR2 LQKENI, per germline. With V trimmed by 2 bases and J by 7 bases, 2 bases remained unmatched. Written as DNA, the CDR3 is TGTGCCAGCTCACCAACTAGCGGGATAAATGAGCAGTTCTTC. It is translated as CASSPTSGINEQFF.

V usage is TRBV18 and J usage is TRBJ2-2; D is ambiguous. The V gene's germline CDR1 is KGHSH and CDR2 LQKENI. This CDR3 has 15 amino acids. With 2 bases removed from V and 0 bases from J, the gap between germline ends came to 7 bases. DNA of the CDR3: TGTGCCAGCTCACCAGACACAGCGAACACCGGGGAGCTGTTTTTT. Protein sequence: CASSPDTANTGELFF.

CDR3 protein: CASSQMGQGGNTIYF. The CDR3 coding sequence is TGTGCCAGCAGCCAGATGGGACAGGGTGGAAACACCATATATTTT. The chain carries TRBV4-2 and TRBJ1-3; 9 bases line up with TRBD1. J was trimmed by 3 bases and V by 3 bases; bases with no gene match: 3. Germline-derived CDR1 and CDR2 are LGHNA and YNFKEQ. CDR3 length equals 15 residues.

This clone was observed a few times. The chain carries TRBV7-9 and TRBJ1-4; 8 bases align to TRBD1. The CDR3 has 15 amino acids. Germline V gene lookup returns CDR1 SEHNR and CDR2 FQNEAQ (reference sequence). V dropped 1 base and J dropped 8; count of bases not matched to a gene: 6. As DNA, the CDR3 is TGTGCCAGCAGCTTAGGGCAGGGGACAGGAGAAAAACTGTTTTTT. It specifies CASSLGQGTGEKLFF.

The chain carries TRBV10-1 and TRBJ2-7; no clear D. Trimming pared 2 bases from V and 7 bases from J, leaving 12 bases between. Germline lookup yields CDR1 WNHNN and CDR2 SYGVQD (reference sequence). The CDR3 is 13 residues long. This CDR3 reads CASSENPIQEQYF. The CDR3 DNA reads TGCGCCAGCAGTGAGAACCCTATTCAGGAGCAGTACTTC.

This clone was counted only a few times. This chain links TRBV28 with TRBJ1-5, with 8 bases identical to TRBD1. CDR1 is MDHEN, CDR2 SYDVKM, per germline. Germline trimming cut 4 bases from V and 4 bases from J; bases unmatched to any gene: 9. The CDR3 extends over 16 amino acids. The CDR3 reads CASSSAGQGQNQPQHF. CDR3 bases: TGTGCCAGCAGTTCCGCTGGACAGGGCCAAAATCAGCCCCAGCATTTT.

This chain joins TRBV12-3 or TRBV12-4 and TRBJ1-1; D not resolved. V lost 6 bases, J lost 8 bases, and 16 bases lay in between. The CDR3 is 13 residues long. This CDR3 reads CASRGLDEREAFF. The DNA for the CDR3 is TGTGCCAGCAGAGGTCTGGACGAGCGGGAAGCTTTCTTT.

On this clone: An end of the junction does not agree with germline; a read error may underlie this. This chain uses TRBV7-2 with TRBJ2-7; D possibly corresponds to TRBD2 (6 bases). Germline assignment: CDR1 SGHTA and CDR2 FQGNSA. The CDR3 totals 15 residues. CDR3 nucleotide sequence: TGTGCCAGCAGTTTAGGAGGGAGCGTAGCCCACGAGCAGTACTTC. It specifies CASSLGGSVAHEQYF.

This rearrangement joins TRBV3-1 (or the pseudogene TRBV3-2) to TRBJ2-7; possibly TRBD2 for D (6 bases). The CDR3 spans 14 residues. V gave up 3 bases and J gave up 4 bases, with 13 bases separating them. In germline, CDR1 is LGHDT, CDR2 YNNKEL (reference sequence). The CDR3 reads CASSQLGAGYEQYF. CDR3 DNA sequence: TGTGCCAGCAGCCAGCTCGGGGCGGGGTACGAGCAGTACTTC.

This chain connects TRBV9 to TRBJ2-3; 8 bases align to TRBD1. The V gene end was trimmed by 0 bases and the J gene end by 2 bases; junction bases not matched to a gene: 20. Germline values: CDR1 SGDLS, CDR2 YYNGEE. The CDR3 sequence is 21 residues long. The CDR3 here is CASSVAAGGTLRVISTDTQYF. The DNA of the CDR3 is TGTGCCAGCAGCGTAGCAGCAGGGGGCACTCTCCGGGTGATTTCCACAGATACGCAGTATTTT.

This chain uses TRBV19 with TRBJ1-5; 8 bases are shared with TRBD1. The germline V gene has CDR1 LNHDA and CDR2 SQIVND (reference sequence). The trim removed 6 bases at V and 5 bases at J, leaving 6 bases unmatched. The CDR3 is 14 amino acids. CDR3 in DNA: TGTGCCAGTAGCACAGGGGGTCCCCATCAGCCCCAGCATTTT. It encodes CASSTGGPHQPQHF.